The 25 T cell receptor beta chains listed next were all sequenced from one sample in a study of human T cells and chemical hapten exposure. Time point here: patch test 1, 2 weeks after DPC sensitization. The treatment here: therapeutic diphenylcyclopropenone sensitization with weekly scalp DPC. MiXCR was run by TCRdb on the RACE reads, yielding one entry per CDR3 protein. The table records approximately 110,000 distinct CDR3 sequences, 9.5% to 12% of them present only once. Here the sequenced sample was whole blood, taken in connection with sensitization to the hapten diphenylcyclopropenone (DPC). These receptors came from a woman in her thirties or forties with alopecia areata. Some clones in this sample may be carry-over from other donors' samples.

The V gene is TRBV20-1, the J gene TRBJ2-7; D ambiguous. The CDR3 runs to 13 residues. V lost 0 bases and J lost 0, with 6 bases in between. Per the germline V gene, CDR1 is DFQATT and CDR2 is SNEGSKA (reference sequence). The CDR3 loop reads CSARDRLSYEQYF. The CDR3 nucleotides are TGCAGTGCTAGAGACCGGCTCTCCTACGAGCAGTACTTC.

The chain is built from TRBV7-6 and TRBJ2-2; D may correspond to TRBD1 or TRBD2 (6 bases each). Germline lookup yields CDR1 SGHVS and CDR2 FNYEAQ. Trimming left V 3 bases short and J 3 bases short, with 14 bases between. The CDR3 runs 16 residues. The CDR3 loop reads CASSLGASGHTGELFF. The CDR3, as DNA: TGTGCCAGCAGCTTGGGGGCAAGCGGGCACACCGGGGAGCTGTTTTTT. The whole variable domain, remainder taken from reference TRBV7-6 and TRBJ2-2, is GAGVSQSPRYKVTKRGQDVALRCDPISGHVSLYWYRQALGQGPEFLTYFNYEAQQDKSGLPNDRFSAERPEGSISTLTIQRTEQRDSAMYRCASSLGASGHTGELFFGEGSRLTVL.

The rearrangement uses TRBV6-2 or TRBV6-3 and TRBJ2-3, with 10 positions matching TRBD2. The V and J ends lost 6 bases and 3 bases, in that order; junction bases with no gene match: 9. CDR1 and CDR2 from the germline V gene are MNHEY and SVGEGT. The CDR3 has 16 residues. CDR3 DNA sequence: TGTGCCAGCAGGAAATCAGCGGGAGGGATGACAGATACGCAGTATTTT. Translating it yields CASRKSAGGMTDTQYF.

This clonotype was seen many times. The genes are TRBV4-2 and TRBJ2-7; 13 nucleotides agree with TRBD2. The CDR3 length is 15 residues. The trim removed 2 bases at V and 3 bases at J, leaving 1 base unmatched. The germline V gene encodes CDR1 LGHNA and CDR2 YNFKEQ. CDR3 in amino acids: CASSQRTSGSYEQYF. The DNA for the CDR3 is TGTGCCAGCAGCCAAAGGACTAGCGGGAGCTACGAGCAGTACTTC.

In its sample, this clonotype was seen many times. This CDR3 is CSVEPRPDSYGYTF. CDR3 nucleotides: TGCAGCGTTGAACCACGCCCCGACAGCTATGGCTACACCTTC. The chain recombines TRBV29-1 with TRBJ1-2; D might be TRBD1 (5 bases). CDR1 SQVTM and CDR2 ANQGSEA come from the germline V gene. The V and J ends lost 2 bases and 4 bases respectively, with 14 bases between them. The CDR3 length is 14 residues.

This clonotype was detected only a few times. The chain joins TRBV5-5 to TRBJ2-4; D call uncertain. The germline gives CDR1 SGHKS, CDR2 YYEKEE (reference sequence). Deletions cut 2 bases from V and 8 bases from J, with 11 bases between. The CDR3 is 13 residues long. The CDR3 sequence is CASSFLGEDIQYF. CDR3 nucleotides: TGTGCCAGCAGCTTTCTGGGCGAAGACATTCAGTACTTC.

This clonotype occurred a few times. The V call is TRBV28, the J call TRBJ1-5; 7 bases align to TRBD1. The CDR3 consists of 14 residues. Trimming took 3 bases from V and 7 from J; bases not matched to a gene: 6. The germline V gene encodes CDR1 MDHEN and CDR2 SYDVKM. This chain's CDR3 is CASSFDRELQPQHF. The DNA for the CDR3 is TGTGCCAGCAGTTTCGACAGGGAGTTACAGCCCCAGCATTTT.

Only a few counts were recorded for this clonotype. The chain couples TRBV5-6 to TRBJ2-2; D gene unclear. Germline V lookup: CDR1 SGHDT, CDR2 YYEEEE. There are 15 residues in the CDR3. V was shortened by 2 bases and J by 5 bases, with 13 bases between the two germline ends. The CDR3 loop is CASSLGGIWTGELFF. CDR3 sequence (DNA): TGTGCCAGCAGCTTAGGTGGAATATGGACCGGGGAGCTGTTTTTT.

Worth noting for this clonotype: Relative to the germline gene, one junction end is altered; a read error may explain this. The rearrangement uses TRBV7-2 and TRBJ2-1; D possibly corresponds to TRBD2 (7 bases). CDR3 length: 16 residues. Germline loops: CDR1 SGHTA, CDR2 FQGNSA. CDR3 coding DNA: TGTGCCAGCAGCTTAGCGCGGGGGCGCCCCTACAATGAGCAGTTGTTC. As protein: CASSLARGRPYNEQLF. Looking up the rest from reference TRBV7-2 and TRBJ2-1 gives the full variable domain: GAGVSQSPSNKVTEKGKDVELRCDPISGHTALYWYRQSLGQGLEFLIYFQGNSAPDKSGLPSDRFSAERTGGSVSTLTIQRTQQEDSAVYLCASSLARGRPYNEQLFGPGTRLTVL.

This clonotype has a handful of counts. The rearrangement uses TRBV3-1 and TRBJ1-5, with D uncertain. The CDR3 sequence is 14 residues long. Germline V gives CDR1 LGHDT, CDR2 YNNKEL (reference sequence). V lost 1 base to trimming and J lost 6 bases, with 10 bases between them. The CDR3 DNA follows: TGTGCCAGCAGCCAAGCACAAAGAGGTCAGCCCCAGCATTTT. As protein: CASSQAQRGQPQHF. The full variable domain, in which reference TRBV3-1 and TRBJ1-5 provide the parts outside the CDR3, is DTAVSQTPKYLVTQMGNDKSIKCEQNLGHDTMYWYKQDSKKFLKIMFSYNNKELIINETVPNRFSPKSPDKAHLNLHINSLELGDSAVYFCASSQAQRGQPQHFGDGTRLSIL.

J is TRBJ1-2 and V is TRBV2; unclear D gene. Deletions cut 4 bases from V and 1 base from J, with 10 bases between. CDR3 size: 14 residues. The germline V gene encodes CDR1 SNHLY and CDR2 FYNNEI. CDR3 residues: CASSGWTDNYGYTF. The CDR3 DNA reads TGTGCCAGCAGTGGATGGACGGATAACTATGGCTACACCTTC.

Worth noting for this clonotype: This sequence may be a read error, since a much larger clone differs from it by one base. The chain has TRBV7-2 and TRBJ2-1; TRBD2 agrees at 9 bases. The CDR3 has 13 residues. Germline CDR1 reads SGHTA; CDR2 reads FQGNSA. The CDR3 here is CANSSRTSAEQFF. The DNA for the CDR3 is TGTGCCAACAGCTCGCGGACTAGCGCTGAGCAGTTCTTC.

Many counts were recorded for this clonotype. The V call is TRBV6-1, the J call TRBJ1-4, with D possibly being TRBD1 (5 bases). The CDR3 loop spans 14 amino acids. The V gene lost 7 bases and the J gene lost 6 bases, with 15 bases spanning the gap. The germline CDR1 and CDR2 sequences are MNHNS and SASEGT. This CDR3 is CASMGGDAYEKLFF. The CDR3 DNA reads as TGTGCCAGCATGGGGGGGGACGCCTATGAAAAACTGTTTTTT.

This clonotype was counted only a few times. This CDR3 is CASSLATSGKGEQYF. In DNA, the CDR3 is TGTGCCAGCAGCTTAGCGACTAGCGGAAAAGGGGAGCAGTACTTC. The chain employs TRBV7-6 and TRBJ2-7, with 9 bases fitting TRBD2. The CDR3 is made up of 15 amino acids. Germline V gene data show CDR1 as SGHVS and CDR2 as FNYEAQ. V lost 0 bases, J lost 7 bases, and 7 bases stayed unmatched.

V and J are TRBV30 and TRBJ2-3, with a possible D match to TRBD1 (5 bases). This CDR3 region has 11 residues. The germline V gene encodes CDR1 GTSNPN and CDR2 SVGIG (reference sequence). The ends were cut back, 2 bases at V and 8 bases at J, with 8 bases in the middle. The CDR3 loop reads CAWSTGSTQYF. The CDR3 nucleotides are TGTGCCTGGAGTACAGGTAGTACGCAGTATTTT.

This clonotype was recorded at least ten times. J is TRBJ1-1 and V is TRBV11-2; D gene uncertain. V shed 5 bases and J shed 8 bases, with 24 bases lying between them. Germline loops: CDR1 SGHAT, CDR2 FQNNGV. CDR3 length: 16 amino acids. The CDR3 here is CASSLGPSGLSYEAFF. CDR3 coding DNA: TGTGCCAGCAGCCTAGGCCCCTCGGGATTGAGTTACGAAGCTTTCTTT.

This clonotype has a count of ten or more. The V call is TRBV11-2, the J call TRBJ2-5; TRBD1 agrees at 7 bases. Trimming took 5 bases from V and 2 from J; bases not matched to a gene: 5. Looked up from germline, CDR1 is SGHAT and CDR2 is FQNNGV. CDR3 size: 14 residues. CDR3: CASSRDRAQETQYF. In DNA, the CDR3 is TGTGCCAGCAGCCGAGACAGGGCGCAAGAGACCCAGTACTTC.

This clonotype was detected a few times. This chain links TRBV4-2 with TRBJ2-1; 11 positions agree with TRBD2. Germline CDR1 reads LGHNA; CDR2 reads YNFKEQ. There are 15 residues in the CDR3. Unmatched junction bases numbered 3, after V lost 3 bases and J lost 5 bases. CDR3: CASSQTSGANNEQFF. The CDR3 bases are TGTGCCAGCAGCCAGACTAGCGGGGCCAACAATGAGCAGTTCTTC.

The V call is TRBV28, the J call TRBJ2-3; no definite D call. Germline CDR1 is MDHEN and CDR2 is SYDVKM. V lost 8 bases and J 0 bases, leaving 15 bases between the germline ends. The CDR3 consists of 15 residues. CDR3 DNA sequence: TGTGCCAGCGGCGGCGATGGATCTAGCACAGATACGCAGTATTTT. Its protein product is CASGGDGSSTDTQYF.

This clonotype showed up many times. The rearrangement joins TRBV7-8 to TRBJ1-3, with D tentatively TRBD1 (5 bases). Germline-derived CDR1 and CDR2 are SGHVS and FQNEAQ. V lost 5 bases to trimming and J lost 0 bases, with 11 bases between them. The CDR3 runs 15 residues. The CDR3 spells CASSRDGRSGNTIYF. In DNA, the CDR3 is TGTGCCAGCAGCCGGGACGGTCGCTCTGGAAACACCATATATTTT.

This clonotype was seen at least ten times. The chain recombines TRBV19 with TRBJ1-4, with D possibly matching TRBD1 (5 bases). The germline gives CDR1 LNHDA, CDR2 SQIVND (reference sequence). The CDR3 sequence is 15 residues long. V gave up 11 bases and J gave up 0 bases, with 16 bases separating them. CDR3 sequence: CAARGTDATNEKLFF. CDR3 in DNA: TGTGCCGCCCGGGGGACGGATGCAACTAATGAAAAACTGTTTTTT.

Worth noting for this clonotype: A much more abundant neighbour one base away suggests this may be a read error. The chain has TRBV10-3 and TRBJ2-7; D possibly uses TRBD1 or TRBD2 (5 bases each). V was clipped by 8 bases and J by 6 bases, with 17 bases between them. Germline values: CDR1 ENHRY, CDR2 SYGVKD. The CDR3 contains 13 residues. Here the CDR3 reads CAIGRGRTSEQYF. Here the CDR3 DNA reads TGTGCCATCGGCCGCGGGCGGACAAGCGAGCAGTACTTC.

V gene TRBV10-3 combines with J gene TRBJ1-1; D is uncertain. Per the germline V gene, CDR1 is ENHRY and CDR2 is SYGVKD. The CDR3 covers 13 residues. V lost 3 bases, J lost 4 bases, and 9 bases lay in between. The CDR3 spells CAISDGGGTEAFF. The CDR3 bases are TGTGCCATCAGTGATGGCGGAGGCACTGAAGCTTTCTTT.

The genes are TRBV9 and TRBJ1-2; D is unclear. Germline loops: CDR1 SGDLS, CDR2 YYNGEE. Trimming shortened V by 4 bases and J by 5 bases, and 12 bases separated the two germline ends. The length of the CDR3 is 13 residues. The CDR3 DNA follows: TGTGCCAGCAGCTCCGGGAGTCTTTATGGCTACACCTTC. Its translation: CASSSGSLYGYTF.

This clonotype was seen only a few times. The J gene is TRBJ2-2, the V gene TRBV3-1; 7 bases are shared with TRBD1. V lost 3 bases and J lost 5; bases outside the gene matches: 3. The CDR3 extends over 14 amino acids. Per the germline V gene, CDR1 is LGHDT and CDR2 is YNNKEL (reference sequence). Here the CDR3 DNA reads TGTGCCAGCAGCCAGCTACAGGGGACCGGGGAGCTGTTTTTT. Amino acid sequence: CASSQLQGTGELFF. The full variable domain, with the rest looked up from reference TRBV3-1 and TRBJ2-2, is DTAVSQTPKYLVTQMGNDKSIKCEQNLGHDTMYWYKQDSKKFLKIMFSYNNKELIINETVPNRFSPKSPDKAHLNLHINSLELGDSAVYFCASSQLQGTGELFFGEGSRLTVL.